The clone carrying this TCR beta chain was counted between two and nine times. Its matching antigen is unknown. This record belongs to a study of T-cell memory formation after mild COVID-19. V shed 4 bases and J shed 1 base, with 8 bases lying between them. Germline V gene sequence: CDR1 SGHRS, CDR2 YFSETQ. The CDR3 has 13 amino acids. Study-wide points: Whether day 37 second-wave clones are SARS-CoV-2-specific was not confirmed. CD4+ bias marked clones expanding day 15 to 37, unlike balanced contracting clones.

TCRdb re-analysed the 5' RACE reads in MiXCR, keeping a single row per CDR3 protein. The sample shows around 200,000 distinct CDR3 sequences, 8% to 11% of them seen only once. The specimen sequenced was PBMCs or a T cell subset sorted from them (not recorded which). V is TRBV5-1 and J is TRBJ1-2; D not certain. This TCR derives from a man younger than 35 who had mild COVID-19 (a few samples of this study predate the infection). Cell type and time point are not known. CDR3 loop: CASSPTDNYGYTF. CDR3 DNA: TGCGCCAGCAGCCCGACGGATAACTATGGCTACACCTTC.